Included here is one T cell receptor (beta chain) sequence, with context. Different DNA sequences within this sample yield the same CDR3. Assay used: immunoSEQ multiplex PCR; TCRdb lists only in-frame clones, some missing. Counted here are some 480,000 clones, 70% to 80% occurring once; the ten biggest clones make up about 12%. The data were taken from a study of shared clonotypes between healthy human individuals. Study details: Participating donors consisted of a couple of women and three men aged 18 to 49.

Healthy adults negative for HIV, lacking recent acute infections or vaccinations, served as donors. Adults of Caucasian background living in Nashville, Tennessee made up all donors. V lost 6 bases and J lost 5, with 6 bases in between. The CDR3 totals 11 residues. Germline V gene sequence: CDR1 KGHSH, CDR2 LQKENI. The chain recombines TRBV18 with TRBJ2-3; D is undetermined. The sequence derives from a woman aged 40 to 50 in good health. Some clones in this sample may be carry-over from other donors' samples. Sequenced input: PBMCs. CDR3 bases: TGTGCCAGCTCTCTAGAAGATACGCAGTATTTT. It encodes CASSLEDTQYF.